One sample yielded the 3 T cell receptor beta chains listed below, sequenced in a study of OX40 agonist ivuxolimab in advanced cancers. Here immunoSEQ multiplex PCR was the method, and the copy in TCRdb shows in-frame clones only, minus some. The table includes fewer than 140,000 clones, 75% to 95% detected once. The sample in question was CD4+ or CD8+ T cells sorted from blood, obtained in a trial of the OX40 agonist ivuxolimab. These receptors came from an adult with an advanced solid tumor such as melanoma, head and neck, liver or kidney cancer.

This CDR3 is CATSRDRAAGELFF. The DNA for the CDR3 is TGTGCCACCAGCAGAGACAGGGCTGCCGGGGAGCTGTTTTTT. The chain employs TRBV15 and TRBJ2-2, with D possibly TRBD1 on 5 matching bases. CDR3 length: 14 residues. Trimming took off 0 bases at V and 6 bases at J, with 8 bases between the two ends. CDR1 and CDR2 (germline): LNHNV, YYDKDF (reference sequence).

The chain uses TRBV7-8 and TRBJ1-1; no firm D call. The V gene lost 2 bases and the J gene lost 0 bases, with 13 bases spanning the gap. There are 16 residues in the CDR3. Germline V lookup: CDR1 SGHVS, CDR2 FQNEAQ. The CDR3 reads CASSLMGSAVNTEAFF. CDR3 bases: TGTGCCAGCAGCTTAATGGGGAGCGCAGTGAACACTGAAGCTTTCTTT.

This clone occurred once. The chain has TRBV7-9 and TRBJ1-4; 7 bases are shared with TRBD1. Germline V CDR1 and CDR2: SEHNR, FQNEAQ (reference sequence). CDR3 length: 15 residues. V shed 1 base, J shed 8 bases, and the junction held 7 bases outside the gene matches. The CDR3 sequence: CASSLGDSSREKLFF. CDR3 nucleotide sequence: TGTGCCAGCAGCTTAGGGGACAGTTCCAGGGAAAAACTGTTTTTT.